Below are 16 T cell receptor beta chains sequenced from a single sample in a study of cytomegalovirus exposure and HLA in healthy donors. Both 60 Vbeta primers and 13 Jbeta primers went into the PCR. Data came from immunoSEQ multiplex PCR; TCRdb stores just in-frame clones and leaves some out. Among around 94,000 clones listed, around 78% were seen once. Sequenced input: PBMCs. These receptors originate from a woman in her forties in good health and CMV-seropositive.

In the case of this clone: A read error may account for a junction end that differs from germline. The rearrangement links TRBV7-9 to TRBJ1-1, with D possibly being TRBD1 (6 bases). The CDR3 covers 14 residues. The V gene's germline CDR1 is SEHNR and CDR2 FQNEAQ (reference sequence). This CDR3 is CSSRYREGNTEAFF. In DNA, the CDR3 is TGTTCCAGCAGGTACAGGGAAGGGAACACTGAAGCTTTCTTT.

V gene TRBV13 combines with J gene TRBJ1-2; the D gene is possibly TRBD1 (5 bases). Germline values: CDR1 PRHDT, CDR2 FYEKMQ (reference sequence). This CDR3 is 13 amino acids long. With 5 bases removed from V and 8 bases from J, the gap between germline ends came to 15 bases. CDR3 loop: CASSLRQFSGYTF. For the CDR3, the DNA is TGTGCCAGCAGCCTACGACAGTTTAGCGGCTACACCTTC.

V and J are TRBV5-6 and TRBJ2-3; 7 bases map to TRBD1. Germline lookup yields CDR1 SGHDT and CDR2 YYEEEE. The trim removed 4 bases at V and 2 bases at J, leaving 7 bases unmatched. The CDR3 has 15 amino acids. The CDR3 region is CASSARDRFTDTQYF. The CDR3 region has the DNA TGTGCCAGCAGCGCCCGGGACAGATTCACAGATACGCAGTATTTT.

The chain combines TRBV7-3 with TRBJ2-7; 7 positions match TRBD2. This CDR3 has 16 amino acids. Germline V lookup: CDR1 SGHTA, CDR2 FQGTGA. V trimming: 6 bases; J trimming: 5 bases; junction bases outside the gene matches: 16. CDR3 sequence: CASSPLGGSLVHEQYF. The DNA for the CDR3 is TGTGCCAGCAGTCCCTTGGGCGGGAGTCTTGTCCACGAGCAGTACTTC.

The V and J genes are TRBV7-8 and TRBJ2-5; 7 nucleotides agree with TRBD2. CDR1 is SGHVS and CDR2 is FQNEAQ in the germline V gene. CDR3 size: 17 residues. V trimming: 7 bases; J trimming: 9 bases; junction bases outside the gene matches: 23. The CDR3 bases are TGTGCCAGCACCGAAGGTCGGGCTAGCGGTATTGCCCCCCCCCAGTACTTC. It translates to CASTEGRASGIAPPQYF.

The V call is TRBV7-3, the J call TRBJ2-1, with 8 positions matching TRBD2. Germline CDR1 SGHTA, CDR2 FQGTGA. This CDR3 is built from 15 residues. The trim removed 7 bases at V and 5 bases at J, leaving 10 bases unmatched. Here the CDR3 reads CASTLTSGRDNEQFF. The CDR3 bases are TGTGCCAGCACCCTTACGAGCGGGAGAGACAATGAGCAGTTCTTC. The full variable domain, rest sourced from reference TRBV7-3 and TRBJ2-1, is GAGVSQTPSNKVTEKGKYVELRCDPISGHTALYWYRQSLGQGPEFLIYFQGTGAADDSGLPNDRFFAVRPEGSVSTLKIQRTERGDSAVYLCASTLTSGRDNEQFFGPGTRLTVL.

This clone was counted between two and nine times. The chain couples TRBV14 to TRBJ1-4, with a tentative D call TRBD1 (6 bases). Germline CDR1 reads SGHDN; CDR2 reads FVKESK. Between the trimmed V and J ends, which lost 4 bases and 7 bases, there was a span of 16 bases. The CDR3 has 15 amino acids. Written as DNA, the CDR3 is TGTGCCAGCAGCCGTGGACAGACGGGGGGTGAAAAACTGTTTTTT. Its protein is CASSRGQTGGEKLFF.

The gene calls are TRBV10-3 and TRBJ2-1; 11 bases align to TRBD2. V lost 7 bases to trimming and J lost 7 bases; unmatched junction nucleotides: 12. The CDR3 is 16 amino acids. Germline values: CDR1 ENHRY, CDR2 SYGVKD. The CDR3 DNA reads as TGTGCCATCAAGGATGCTACTAGCGGGAGCCAGAATGAGCAGTTCTTC. It specifies CAIKDATSGSQNEQFF.

J is TRBJ1-4 and V is TRBV6-6, with a tentative D call TRBD1 (6 bases). The CDR3 runs 14 residues. V lost 5 bases and J 5 bases, leaving 12 bases between the germline ends. Germline V gene lookup returns CDR1 MNHNY and CDR2 SVGAGI (reference sequence). The CDR3 region has the DNA TGTGCCAGCAGTAGAACAGGGTTCAATGAAAAACTGTTTTTT. Translating gives CASSRTGFNEKLFF.

This chain uses TRBV5-1 with TRBJ1-3; 9 bases are a match to TRBD1. The CDR3 covers 15 residues. Trimming took 0 bases from V and 2 from J; bases not matched to a gene: 0. CDR1 and CDR2 (germline): SGHRS, YFSETQ. CDR3 sequence (DNA): TGCGCCAGCAGCTTGGGGGACAGGGCTGGAAACACCATATATTTT. Translating it yields CASSLGDRAGNTIYF.

The J gene is TRBJ2-2, the V gene TRBV6-1; tentatively, D is TRBD1 (6 bases). The CDR3 extends over 15 amino acids. Germline CDR1 reads MNHNS; CDR2 reads SASEGT. Trimming shortened V by 3 bases and J by 4 bases, and 12 bases separated the two germline ends. The CDR3 sequence is CASSDYGTPTGELFF. CDR3 nucleotides: TGTGCCAGCAGTGATTACGGGACACCCACCGGGGAGCTGTTTTTT.

CDR3 nucleotides: TGTGCCAGCAGCCCTAGCGGGAGTTGGTTCAATGAGCAGTTCTTC. Amino acids: CASSPSGSWFNEQFF. The V and J genes are TRBV7-9 and TRBJ2-1; TRBD2 matches 10 bases. CDR3 length equals 15 residues. Germline V gene sequence: CDR1 SEHNR, CDR2 FQNEAQ (reference sequence). V lost 5 bases to trimming and J lost 6 bases; unmatched junction nucleotides: 7.

J is TRBJ2-7 and V is TRBV28; 7 bases fit TRBD2. The CDR3 has 16 amino acids. Losses at the gene ends were 3 bases for V and 0 bases for J; bases not matched to a gene: 8. Germline V lookup: CDR1 MDHEN, CDR2 SYDVKM. DNA for the CDR3: TGTGCCAGCAGTTTCGCTGAAGCGGGGTACTCCTACGAGCAGTACTTC. This encodes CASSFAEAGYSYEQYF.

The chain joins TRBV19 to TRBJ2-5; 7 bases line up with TRBD2. J gave up 5 bases and V 6 bases, and 6 bases lay outside the gene matches. The CDR3 has 13 amino acids. Germline V gene data show CDR1 as LNHDA and CDR2 as SQIVND (reference sequence). The CDR3 sequence: CASSRSGTETQYF. The CDR3 DNA is TGTGCCAGTAGCCGGAGCGGGACCGAGACCCAGTACTTC.

V gene TRBV6-4 combines with J gene TRBJ2-3, with D possibly matching TRBD2 (6 bases). Trimming stripped 5 bases from V and 0 bases from J, with 15 bases between. The length of the CDR3 is 16 residues. The V gene's germline CDR1 is MRHNA and CDR2 SNTAGT. Written as DNA, the CDR3 is TGTGCCAGCAGTCGCGTCTGGGGAGGCAGCACAGATACGCAGTATTTT. Translated: CASSRVWGGSTDTQYF.

The chain carries TRBV6-5 and TRBJ1-1; D uncertain. Germline V gene lookup returns CDR1 MNHEY and CDR2 SVGAGI. This CDR3 is built from 16 residues. Between the trimmed V and J ends, which lost 0 bases and 4 bases, there was a span of 15 bases. CDR3 loop: CASSYSGAPLSTEAFF. CDR3 nucleotide sequence: TGTGCCAGCAGTTACTCGGGCGCCCCCCTTAGCACTGAAGCTTTCTTT.